Listed below are T cell receptor beta chains from one sample, sequenced in a study of blood T cell repertoires in COVID-19. TCRdb's copy holds only in-frame clones and misses some; the assay was immunoSEQ multiplex PCR. In the table there are 200,000 to 250,000 clones, 84% of which are singletons. Source material: peripheral blood. These receptors originate from a woman over 75 with COVID-19, enrolled during active disease. The CDR3 runs from the conserved cysteine through the conserved F or W. Fields, in order: CDR3 DNA, CDR3 protein, V gene, clone size, D gene, J gene. A D gene is named only where the DNA matches it firmly. Only some rows state a clone size, as once, few, many or a class for expanded clones.

TGTGCCAGCAGCCAAGATCTAGCGGGGGGGTACAATGAGCAGTTCTTC CASSQDLAGGYNEQFF TRBV4-2 - TRBD2 TRBJ2-1
TGTGCCACCAGCCTCCCAGCGGGGCAGCCAACTGGGGCCAACGTCCTGACTTTC CATSLPAGQPTGANVLTF TRBV15 - TRBD2 TRBJ2-6
TGTGCCAGCAGCCAAGAATGGCACTACTCTGGGGCCAACGTCCTGACTTTC CASSQEWHYSGANVLTF TRBV3-1/TRBV3-2 once - TRBJ2-6
TGTGCCAGCAGCCCCTACAGTAGGACTAGCGGGGTAGAGACCCAGTACTTC CASSPYSRTSGVETQYF TRBV5-7 - TRBD2 TRBJ2-5
TGTGCCAGCAGCTGGGAGGGAGCCTCGGGGATTCAGTACTTC CASSWEGASGIQYF TRBV7-9 - TRBD2 TRBJ2-4
TGTGCCACCAGTGACTCTAGCGGGGGGCCTTCCTACAATGAGCAGTTCTTC CATSDSSGGPSYNEQFF TRBV24-1 once TRBD2 TRBJ2-1
TGTGCCAGCAGCTTAGATACGTTCGTCGGCGAGCAGTACTTC CASSLDTFVGEQYF TRBV7-9 - - TRBJ2-7
TGTGCCAGCAGTGAGGGACAAGAGACCCAGTACTTC CASSEGQETQYF TRBV28 - - TRBJ2-5
TGTGCCGTGCGGGACTACTCCTACGAGCAGTACTTC CAVRDYSYEQYF TRBV10-3 few TRBD2 TRBJ2-7
TGTGCCAGCAGTGAACTAGCGGTCACAGATACGCAGTATTTT CASSELAVTDTQYF TRBV6-1 - TRBD2 TRBJ2-3
TGTGCCAGCACCTCCGGGACACTCCTACCAACCGGCTACACCTTC CASTSGTLLPTGYTF TRBV6-5 - - TRBJ1-2
TGTGCCAGCAGTTTACCGTACCAGGCTAACACCGGGGAGCTGTTTTTT CASSLPYQANTGELFF TRBV5-4 - - TRBJ2-2
TGCGCCAGCAGCGTAGGACTAGCGGGAGGTTCCACAGATACGCAGTATTTT CASSVGLAGGSTDTQYF TRBV5-1 - TRBD2 TRBJ2-3
TGTGCCAGCAGCAAAATTGCGGGACAGGGGAATGAAAAACTGTTTTTT CASSKIAGQGNEKLFF TRBV5-8 - TRBD1 TRBJ1-4
TGTGCCAGCAGTGGGACAGGGGGCGCCTACCTCTACGAGCAGTACTTC CASSGTGGAYLYEQYF TRBV6-1 - TRBD1 TRBJ2-7
TGCGCCAGCAGCTCCCTGCCGGGACAGCGATCGCTTAACACCATATATTTT CASSSLPGQRSLNTIYF TRBV5-1 once TRBD1 TRBJ1-3
TGTGCCAGTAGGAGCCAGGGTGGAACAGATACGCAGTATTTT CASRSQGGTDTQYF TRBV19 - - TRBJ2-3
TGTGCCTCGGGGGGGGCGGTCTCCTACGAGCAGTACTTC CASGGAVSYEQYF TRBV2 - TRBD2 TRBJ2-7
TGTGCCAGCAGCCCCCATGGAGGGTTGGACACTGAAGCTTTCTTT CASSPHGGLDTEAFF TRBV6-5 few - TRBJ1-1
TGTGCCAGCCGCTTAGCGGGAGCGATGCGGGAGACCCAGTACTTC CASRLAGAMRETQYF TRBV2 - TRBD2 TRBJ2-5
TGTGCCAGCAGCCGCAGGGGGAATCAGCCCCAGCATTTT CASSRRGNQPQHF TRBV3-1/TRBV3-2 few TRBD1 TRBJ1-5
TGTGCCAGCATGCCTAGCGGGAGGGCATGGGAGCAGTTCTTC CASMPSGRAWEQFF TRBV28 - TRBD2 TRBJ2-1